This TCR beta chain was profiled in a study of blood T cell repertoires in COVID-19. Germline-derived CDR1 and CDR2 are LGHNA and YSLEER. V shed 0 bases, J shed 10 bases, and the junction held 12 bases outside the gene matches. The CDR3 spans 18 residues. Repertoires were generated with immunoSEQ multiplex PCR, while TCRdb's copy carries only in-frame clones and drops some. Here the sample spans roughly 300,000 clones, about 89% being singletons. The clonotype comes from a man younger than 35 who had recovered from COVID-19. The sample comprised peripheral blood. The chain combines TRBV4-3 with TRBJ2-2; 12 nucleotides match TRBD2. CDR3 DNA: TGCGCCAGCAGCCAAGAAGCACTAGCGGGGGGATTGTCTGTGGAGCTGTTTTTT. This encodes CASSQEALAGGLSVELFF.